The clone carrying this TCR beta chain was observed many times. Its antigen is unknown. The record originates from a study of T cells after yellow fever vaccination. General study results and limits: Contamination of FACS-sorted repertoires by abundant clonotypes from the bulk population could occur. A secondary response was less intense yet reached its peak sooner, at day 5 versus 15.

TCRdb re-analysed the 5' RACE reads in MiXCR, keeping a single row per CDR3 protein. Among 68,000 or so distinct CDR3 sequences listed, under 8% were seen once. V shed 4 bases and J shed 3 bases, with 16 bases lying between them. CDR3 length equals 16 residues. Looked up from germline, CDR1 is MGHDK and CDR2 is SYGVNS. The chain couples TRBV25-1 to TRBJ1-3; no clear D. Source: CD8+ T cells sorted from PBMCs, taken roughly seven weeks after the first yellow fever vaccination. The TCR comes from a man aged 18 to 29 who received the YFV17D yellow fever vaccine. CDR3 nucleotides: TGTGCCAGCAGTGGGACCGCTTCGGTGGATGGAAACACCATATATTTT. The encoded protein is CASSGTASVDGNTIYF.